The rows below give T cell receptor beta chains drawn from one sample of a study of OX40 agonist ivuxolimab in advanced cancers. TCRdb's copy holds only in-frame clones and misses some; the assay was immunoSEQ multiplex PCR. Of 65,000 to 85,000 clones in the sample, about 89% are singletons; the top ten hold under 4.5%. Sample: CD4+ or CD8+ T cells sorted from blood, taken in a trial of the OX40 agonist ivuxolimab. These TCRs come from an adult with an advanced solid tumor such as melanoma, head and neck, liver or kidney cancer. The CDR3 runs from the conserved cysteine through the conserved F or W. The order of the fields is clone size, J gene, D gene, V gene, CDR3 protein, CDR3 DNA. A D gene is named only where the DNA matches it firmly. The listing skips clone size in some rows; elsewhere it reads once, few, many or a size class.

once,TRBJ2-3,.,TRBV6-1,CASSNRGTDTQYF,TGTGCCAGCAGTAACCGCGGCACAGATACGCAGTATTTT
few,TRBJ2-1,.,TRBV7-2,CASSFSVDEQFF,TGTGCCAGCAGCTTTAGCGTCGATGAGCAGTTCTTC
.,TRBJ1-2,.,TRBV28,CASTSWGEAGYTF,TGTGCCAGCACCTCGTGGGGGGAGGCTGGCTACACCTTC
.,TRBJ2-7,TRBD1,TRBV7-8,CASSLTGTGPHEQYF,TGTGCCAGCAGCTTAACGGGGACAGGGCCCCACGAGCAGTACTTC
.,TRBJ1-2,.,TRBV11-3,CASSLGQPLNYGYTF,TGTGCCAGCAGCCTGGGACAACCCCTGAACTATGGCTACACCTTC
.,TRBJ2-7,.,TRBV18,CASSPQFGGDEQYF,TGTGCCAGCTCACCACAGTTTGGTGGCGACGAGCAGTACTTC
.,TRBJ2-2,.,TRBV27,CASSLSGTPRVTGELFF,TGTGCCAGCAGTTTATCGGGGACACCCAGGGTCACCGGGGAGCTGTTTTTT
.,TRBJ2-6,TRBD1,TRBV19,CASSIDPGGSSGANVLTF,TGTGCCAGTAGTATAGATCCAGGGGGTAGCTCTGGGGCCAACGTCCTGACTTTC
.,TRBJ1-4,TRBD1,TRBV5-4,CASSFRTGANEKLFF,TGTGCCAGCAGCTTCCGGACAGGGGCTAATGAAAAACTGTTTTTT
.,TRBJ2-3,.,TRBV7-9,CASSPRGPDTQYF,TGTGCCAGCAGCCCGCGGGGGCCAGATACGCAGTATTTT
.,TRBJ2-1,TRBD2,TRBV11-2,CASSLGLAGGHEQFF,TGTGCCAGCAGCTTAGGACTAGCGGGAGGCCATGAGCAGTTCTTC
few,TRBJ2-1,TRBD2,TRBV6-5,CASSYSGTRPEQFF,TGTGCCAGCAGTTACTCCGGGACTAGGCCTGAGCAGTTCTTC
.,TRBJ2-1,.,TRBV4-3,CASSQDLKSSVRGEQFF,TGCGCCAGCAGCCAAGACCTAAAGTCGTCGGTGAGGGGTGAGCAGTTCTTC
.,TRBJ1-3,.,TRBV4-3,CASSQDAYGNTIYF,TGCGCCAGCAGCCAAGACGCGTATGGAAACACCATATATTTT
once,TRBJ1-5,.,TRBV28,CASSYSNQPQHF,TGTGCCAGCAGTTATAGCAATCAGCCCCAGCATTTT
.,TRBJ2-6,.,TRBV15,CATSRGAGANVLTF,TGTGCCACCAGCAGAGGGGCTGGGGCCAACGTCCTGACTTTC
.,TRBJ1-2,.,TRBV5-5,CASSLGVEGGGYTF,TGTGCCAGCAGCTTGGGGGTAGAGGGAGGTGGCTACACCTTC
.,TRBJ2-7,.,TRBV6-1,CASSDVQDYEQYF,TGTGCCAGCAGTGACGTTCAGGACTACGAGCAGTACTTC
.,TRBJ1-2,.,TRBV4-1,CASSQDSKSNYGYTF,TGCGCCAGCAGCCAAGATAGCAAGTCTAACTATGGCTACACCTTC
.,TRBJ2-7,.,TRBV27,CASSSTTLYEQYF,TGTGCCAGCAGTTCGACAACACTCTACGAGCAGTACTTC
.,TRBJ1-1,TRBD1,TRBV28,CASIFPGQRAEAFF,TGTGCCAGCATCTTCCCGGGACAGCGCGCTGAAGCTTTCTTT
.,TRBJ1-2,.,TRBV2,CASSEGQIYGYTF,TGTGCCAGCAGTGAAGGGCAGATCTATGGCTACACCTTC
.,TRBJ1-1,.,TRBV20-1,CSARDRTEAFF,TGCAGTGCTAGGGACCGGACTGAAGCTTTCTTT
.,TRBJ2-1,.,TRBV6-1,CASSAGTASSSYNEQFF,TGTGCCAGCAGTGCTGGGACGGCTAGCAGCTCCTACAATGAGCAGTTCTTC
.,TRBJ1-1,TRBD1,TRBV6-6,CASGGQGRTEAFF,TGTGCCAGCGGTGGACAGGGGAGAACTGAAGCTTTCTTT
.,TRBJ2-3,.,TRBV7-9,CASSLAQATDTQYF,TGTGCCAGCAGCTTAGCGCAGGCCACAGATACGCAGTATTTT
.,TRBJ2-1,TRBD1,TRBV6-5,CASRRDRGPNEQFF,TGTGCCAGCAGGCGGGACAGGGGTCCCAATGAGCAGTTCTTC